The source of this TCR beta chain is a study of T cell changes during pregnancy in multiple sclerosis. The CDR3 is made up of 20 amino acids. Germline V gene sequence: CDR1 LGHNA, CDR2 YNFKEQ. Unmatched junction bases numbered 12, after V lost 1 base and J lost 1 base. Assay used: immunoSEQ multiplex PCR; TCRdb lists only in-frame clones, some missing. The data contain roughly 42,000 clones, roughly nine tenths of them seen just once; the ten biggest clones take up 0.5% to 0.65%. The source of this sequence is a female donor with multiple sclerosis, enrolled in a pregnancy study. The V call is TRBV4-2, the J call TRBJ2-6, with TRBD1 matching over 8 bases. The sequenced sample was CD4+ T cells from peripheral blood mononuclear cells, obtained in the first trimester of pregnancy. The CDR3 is CASSQAGQGGFLSGANVLTF. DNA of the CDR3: TGTGCCAGCAGCCAAGCAGGACAGGGAGGTTTTTTGTCTGGGGCCAACGTCCTGACTTTC.